The 5 T cell receptor beta chains presented below share a single source sample, sequenced in a study of blood T cell repertoires in COVID-19. Produced via immunoSEQ multiplex PCR; TCRdb's table is partial and in-frame only. The sample has around 110,000 clones; less than 95% are singletons. Sequenced material: peripheral blood. The receptors were sampled from a human donor with active COVID-19. The donor label of this sample is uncertain.

The rearrangement uses TRBV7-6 and TRBJ2-7; TRBD1 might be the D (6 bases). The germline V gene encodes CDR1 SGHVS and CDR2 FNYEAQ. Between the trimmed V and J ends, which lost 1 base and 3 bases, there was a span of 7 bases. The CDR3 is made up of 13 amino acids. The CDR3: CASSLGGGYEQYF. For the CDR3, the DNA is TGTGCCAGCAGCTTAGGAGGGGGCTACGAGCAGTACTTC. The full variable domain, its missing parts supplied by reference TRBV7-6 and TRBJ2-7, is GAGVSQSPRYKVTKRGQDVALRCDPISGHVSLYWYRQALGQGPEFLTYFNYEAQQDKSGLPNDRFSAERPEGSISTLTIQRTEQRDSAMYRCASSLGGGYEQYFGPGTRLTVT.

The chain combines TRBV9 with TRBJ2-7; D is ambiguous. Germline V CDR1 and CDR2: SGDLS, YYNGEE. V lost 1 base, J lost 1 base, and 9 bases lay in between. The CDR3 runs 14 residues. The CDR3 DNA reads as TGTGCCAGCAGCGTAACCCCAGTTTCCTACGAGCAGTACTTC. It is translated as CASSVTPVSYEQYF.

V is TRBV27 and J is TRBJ2-7; D perhaps matches TRBD2 (6 bases). The V gene's germline CDR1 is MNHEY and CDR2 SMNVEV (reference sequence). This CDR3 region has 15 residues. V was shortened by 3 bases and J by 3 bases, with 15 bases between the two germline ends. The CDR3: CASSFGGGALYEQYF. CDR3 sequence (DNA): TGTGCCAGCAGTTTCGGTGGCGGGGCCCTCTACGAGCAGTACTTC.

The chain uses TRBV7-9 and TRBJ2-5, with 9 bases aligning to TRBD1. J gave up 5 bases and V 5 bases, and 6 bases lay outside the gene matches. The CDR3 has 14 residues. Germline CDR1 SEHNR, CDR2 FQNEAQ (reference sequence). The CDR3 here is CASSIGQGMETQYF. The CDR3 coding sequence is TGTGCCAGCAGCATTGGACAGGGGATGGAGACCCAGTACTTC.

The CDR3 region has the DNA TGTGCCAGCAGCTTATTAGGCGGGGGCTTCCAAGAGACCCAGTACTTC. This codes for CASSLLGGGFQETQYF. The V and J genes are TRBV11-2 and TRBJ2-5; the D gene is possibly TRBD2 (7 bases). The ends were cut back, 2 bases at V and 1 base at J, with 14 bases in the middle. The CDR3 is made up of 16 amino acids. Germline CDR1 is SGHAT and CDR2 is FQNNGV. The full variable domain, completed using reference TRBV11-2 and TRBJ2-5, is EAGVAQSPRYKIIEKRQSVAFWCNPISGHATLYWYQQILGQGPKLLIQFQNNGVVDDSQLPKDRFSAERLKGVDSTLKIQPAKLEDSAVYLCASSLLGGGFQETQYFGPGTRLLVL.